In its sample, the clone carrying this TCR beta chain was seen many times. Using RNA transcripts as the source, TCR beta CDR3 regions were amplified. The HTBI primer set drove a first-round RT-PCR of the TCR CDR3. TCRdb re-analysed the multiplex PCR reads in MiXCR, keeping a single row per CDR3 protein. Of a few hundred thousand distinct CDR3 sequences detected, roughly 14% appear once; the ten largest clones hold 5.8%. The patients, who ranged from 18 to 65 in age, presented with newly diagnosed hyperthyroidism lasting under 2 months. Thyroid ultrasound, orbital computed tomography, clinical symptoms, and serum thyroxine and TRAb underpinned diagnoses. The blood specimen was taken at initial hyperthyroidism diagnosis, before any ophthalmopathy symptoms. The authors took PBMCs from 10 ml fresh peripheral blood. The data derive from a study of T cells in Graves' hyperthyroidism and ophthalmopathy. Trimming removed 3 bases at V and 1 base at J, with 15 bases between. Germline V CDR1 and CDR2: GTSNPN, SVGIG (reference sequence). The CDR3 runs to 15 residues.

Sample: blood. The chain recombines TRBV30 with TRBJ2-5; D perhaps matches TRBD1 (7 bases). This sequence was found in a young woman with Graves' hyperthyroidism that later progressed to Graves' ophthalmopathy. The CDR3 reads CAWRQGGTVQETQYF. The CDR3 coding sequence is TGTGCCTGGAGACAGGGCGGGACAGTCCAAGAGACCCAGTACTTC.